A single sample gave rise to the 21 T cell receptor beta chains below, sequenced in a study of blood T cell repertoires in COVID-19. Profiling relied on immunoSEQ multiplex PCR, and the TCRdb table lists in-frame clones only, not all of them. Among 120,000 or so clones, roughly 85% were seen once, and the ten largest hold 27%. The sample taken for sequencing was peripheral blood. The origin of the receptors is a woman aged 80 or over with acute or convalescent COVID-19.

This chain joins TRBV24-1 and TRBJ2-3; 8 bases agree with TRBD1. Per the germline V gene, CDR1 is KGHDR and CDR2 is SFDVKD. The length of the CDR3 is 16 residues. After removal of 3 bases from V and 0 bases from J, the junction contained 4 bases not matched to a gene. The CDR3 sequence: CATSDSRQGSTDTQYF. In DNA, the CDR3 is TGTGCCACCAGTGATAGTAGACAGGGGAGCACAGATACGCAGTATTTT.

V usage is TRBV7-9 and J usage is TRBJ1-1; TRBD1 matches 8 bases. CDR1 SEHNR and CDR2 FQNEAQ come from the germline V gene (reference sequence). The CDR3 has 16 residues. J was trimmed by 3 bases and V by 6 bases; bases with no gene match: 12. The CDR3 sequence is CASRLPLRQGYTEAFF. The CDR3 nucleotides read TGTGCCAGCAGGTTACCCCTACGACAGGGGTACACTGAAGCTTTCTTT. The complete variable domain, with remaining parts taken from reference TRBV7-9 and TRBJ1-1, reads DTGVSQNPRHKITKRGQNVTFRCDPISEHNRLYWYRQTLGQGPEFLTYFQNEAQLEKSRLLSDRFSAERPKGSFSTLEIQRTEQGDSAMYLCASRLPLRQGYTEAFFGQGTRLTVV.

This clone was detected a few times. The chain has TRBV4-1 and TRBJ1-6; no clear D gene. V gave up 8 bases and J gave up 0 bases, with 17 bases separating them. CDR1 is MGHRA, CDR2 YSYEKL, per germline. This CDR3 has 17 amino acids. CDR3 amino acids: CASGDGRESSYNSPLHF. Written as DNA, the CDR3 is TGCGCCAGCGGAGACGGACGGGAGAGCTCCTATAATTCACCCCTCCACTTT.

V gene TRBV2 combines with J gene TRBJ1-2; perhaps TRBD1 as D (6 bases). Per germline, CDR1 SNHLY and CDR2 FYNNEI. V shed 6 bases and J shed 12 bases, with 17 bases lying between them. The CDR3 has 12 amino acids. The CDR3 loop reads CASRTTGFVNTF. The DNA for the CDR3 is TGTGCCAGCAGGACTACAGGGTTCGTGAACACCTTC.

In regard to this clone: The same CDR3 arises from other DNA sequences in this sample as well. The chain recombines TRBV4-1 with TRBJ1-5; D is ambiguous. Germline V CDR1 and CDR2: MGHRA, YSYEKL. The CDR3 runs 13 residues. V was trimmed by 0 bases and J by 7 bases, leaving 7 bases between them. CDR3 nucleotide sequence: TGCGCCAGCAGCCAAGAACTTCGGCAGCCCCAGCATTTT. This translates into CASSQELRQPQHF.

Points on this clone: Other DNA sequences in this specimen translate into the identical CDR3. The J gene is TRBJ2-1, the V gene TRBV12-5, with no clear D. Germline assignment: CDR1 LGHNT and CDR2 FRNRAP. The CDR3 totals 13 residues. The V gene lost 4 bases and the J gene lost 4 bases, with 8 bases spanning the gap. CDR3 coding DNA: TGTGCTAGTGGTTCTGAGAAATACAATGAGCAGTTCTTC. This codes for CASGSEKYNEQFF.

This chain links TRBV18 with TRBJ1-1, with D possibly being TRBD1 (5 bases). V lost 0 bases, J lost 6 bases, and 14 bases lay in between. The CDR3 spans 15 residues. Germline loops: CDR1 KGHSH, CDR2 LQKENI. Here the CDR3 reads CASSPPGWGDAEAFF. The CDR3 coding sequence is TGTGCCAGCTCACCACCCGGATGGGGCGACGCTGAAGCTTTCTTT. Complete variable domain (other parts from reference TRBV18 and TRBJ1-1): NAGVMQNPRHLVRRRGQEARLRCSPMKGHSHVYWYRQLPEEGLKFMVYLQKENIIDESGMPKERFSAEFPKEGPSILRIQQVVRGDSAAYFCASSPPGWGDAEAFFGQGTRLTVV.

This sequence joins TRBV7-3 and TRBJ1-5; D gene unclear. CDR3 length: 15 amino acids. Trimming removed 2 bases at V and 8 bases at J, with 16 bases between. Looked up from germline, CDR1 is SGHTA and CDR2 is FQGTGA. The CDR3 loop reads CASSLGATAGEPQHF. CDR3 coding DNA: TGTGCCAGCAGCTTAGGTGCTACTGCTGGTGAGCCCCAGCATTTT.

The rearrangement links TRBV6-2 or TRBV6-3 to TRBJ1-3; D ambiguous. CDR1 is MNHEY, CDR2 SVGEGT, per germline. The ends were cut back, 3 bases at V and 0 bases at J, with 6 bases in the middle. The CDR3 extends over 14 amino acids. DNA for the CDR3: TGTGCCAGCAGTTATGGGCGCTCTGGAAACACCATATATTTT. This sequence encodes CASSYGRSGNTIYF.

V usage is TRBV4-2 and J usage is TRBJ2-6; no clear D. The V end was cut by 1 base, the J end by 0 bases, with 7 bases between. The CDR3 has 16 residues. Germline values: CDR1 LGHNA, CDR2 YNFKEQ. CDR3 amino acids: CASSQGANSGANVLTF. For the CDR3, the DNA is TGTGCCAGCAGCCAAGGGGCAAACTCTGGGGCCAACGTCCTGACTTTC.

CDR3: CASSLAGGGRYTEAFF. The CDR3 DNA follows: TGTGCCAGCAGTTTAGCCGGAGGAGGGCGGTACACTGAAGCTTTCTTT. The chain has TRBV28 and TRBJ1-1; D not certain. CDR1 and CDR2 (germline): MDHEN, SYDVKM. The V end lost 2 bases, the J end lost 3 bases, and 16 bases lay between the germline ends. The CDR3 contains 16 residues.

V usage is TRBV5-1 and J usage is TRBJ1-6; TRBD1 aligns across 8 bases. The germline V gene encodes CDR1 SGHRS and CDR2 YFSETQ. V was pared by 0 bases and J by 4 bases, with 3 bases of the junction left unmatched. The length of the CDR3 is 16 residues. CDR3 amino acids: CASSLGGQAYNSPLHF. CDR3 DNA sequence: TGCGCCAGCAGCTTGGGGGGACAGGCTTATAATTCACCCCTCCACTTT.

This chain links TRBV3-1 (or the pseudogene TRBV3-2) with TRBJ1-2; D is undetermined. The CDR3 runs to 13 residues. V was pared by 4 bases and J by 4 bases, with 10 bases between. Germline V gives CDR1 LGHDT, CDR2 YNNKEL (reference sequence). CDR3 region: CASSLHRSYGYTF. The DNA for the CDR3 is TGTGCCAGCAGCCTACACCGCTCCTATGGCTACACCTTC.

The CDR3 DNA follows: TGCGCCAGCAGCCAAGTGGGGGGACAGGGCATGTCCGGGGAGCTGTTTTTT. As protein: CASSQVGGQGMSGELFF. The chain joins TRBV4-3 to TRBJ2-2; 9 bases map to TRBD1. The V gene end was trimmed by 1 base and the J gene end by 6 bases; junction bases not matched to a gene: 9. The CDR3 runs 17 residues. Germline V gene sequence: CDR1 LGHNA, CDR2 YSLEER.

This chain uses TRBV11-3 with TRBJ2-5, with D perhaps matching TRBD2 (5 bases). Per the germline V gene, CDR1 is SGHNT and CDR2 is YENEEA. CDR3 size: 13 residues. Trimming took off 2 bases at V and 5 bases at J, with 9 bases between the two ends. The CDR3 is CASSLRSGETQYF. CDR3 bases: TGTGCCAGCAGCTTAAGGAGCGGTGAGACCCAGTACTTC.

The chain combines TRBV24-1 with TRBJ2-1; 9 positions agree with TRBD1. The CDR3 is made up of 12 amino acids. The J segment lost 15 bases and the V segment lost 5 bases, leaving 7 bases of the junction unmatched. Germline CDR1 is KGHDR and CDR2 is SFDVKD. The CDR3 loop reads CATSGPGTGMFF. The CDR3 DNA reads TGTGCCACCAGTGGCCCCGGGACAGGGATGTTCTTC.

The rearrangement uses TRBV9 and TRBJ1-1; maybe TRBD1 (5 bases). The CDR3 contains 13 residues. V was trimmed by 4 bases and J by 0 bases, leaving 7 bases between them. The germline gives CDR1 SGDLS, CDR2 YYNGEE. CDR3 residues: CASSQGVNTEAFF. CDR3 in DNA: TGTGCCAGCAGCCAAGGGGTGAACACTGAAGCTTTCTTT.

This chain links TRBV6-6 with TRBJ2-4; TRBD2 is a possible D gene (5 bases). Per germline, CDR1 MNHNY and CDR2 SVGAGI (reference sequence). CDR3 length: 15 residues. Between the trimmed V and J ends, which lost 6 bases and 4 bases, there was a span of 16 bases. CDR3 protein: CASRSTGGTKNIQYF. Here the CDR3 DNA reads TGTGCCAGCAGGAGCACCGGAGGAACGAAAAACATTCAGTACTTC.

This clone was counted once. The genes are TRBV9 and TRBJ1-2, with 8 bases identical to TRBD1. The trim removed 0 bases at V and 4 bases at J, leaving 14 bases unmatched. Germline values: CDR1 SGDLS, CDR2 YYNGEE. CDR3 length: 18 residues. Written as DNA, the CDR3 is TGTGCCAGCAGCGTAGAGGCGACAGGGGAGTATAGTGTCTATGGCTACACCTTC. Protein: CASSVEATGEYSVYGYTF.

This clone was seen only a few times. V gene TRBV7-9 combines with J gene TRBJ1-1; 8 positions agree with TRBD1. Germline CDR1 SEHNR, CDR2 FQNEAQ (reference sequence). The J segment lost 5 bases and the V segment lost 0 bases, leaving 5 bases of the junction unmatched. This CDR3 is built from 15 residues. CDR3 DNA sequence: TGTGCCAGCAGCTTAGCGCTAGGGACAGGTACTGAAGCTTTCTTT. Translated, it gives CASSLALGTGTEAFF.

This chain uses TRBV3-1 (or the pseudogene TRBV3-2) with TRBJ2-1; 11 nucleotides align to TRBD2. CDR1 LGHDT and CDR2 YNNKEL come from the germline V gene (reference sequence). This CDR3 has 16 residues. Germline trimming cut 0 bases from V and 7 bases from J; bases unmatched to any gene: 5. The CDR3 DNA reads TGTGCCAGCAGCCAAGATAGCGGGGGGGCCCGGAATGAGCAGTTCTTC. Its translation is CASSQDSGGARNEQFF.